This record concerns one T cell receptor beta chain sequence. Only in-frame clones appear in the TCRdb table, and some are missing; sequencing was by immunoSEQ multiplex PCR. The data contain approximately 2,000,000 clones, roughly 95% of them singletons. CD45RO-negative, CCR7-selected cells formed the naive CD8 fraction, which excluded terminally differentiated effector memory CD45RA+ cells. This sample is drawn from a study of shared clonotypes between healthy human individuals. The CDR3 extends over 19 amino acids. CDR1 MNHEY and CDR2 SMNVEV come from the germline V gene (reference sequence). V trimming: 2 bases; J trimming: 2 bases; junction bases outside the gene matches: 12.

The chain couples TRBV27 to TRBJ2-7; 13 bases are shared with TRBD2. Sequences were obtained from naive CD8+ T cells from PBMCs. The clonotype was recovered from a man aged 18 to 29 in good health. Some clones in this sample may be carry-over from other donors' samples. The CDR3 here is CASSLVGIPGLAGAYEQYF. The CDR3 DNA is TGTGCCAGCAGTTTAGTAGGTATACCTGGACTAGCGGGAGCCTACGAGCAGTACTTC.